The 8 T cell receptor beta chains in this list originate from one sample, sequenced in a study of blood T cell repertoires in COVID-19. Data came from immunoSEQ multiplex PCR; TCRdb stores just in-frame clones and leaves some out. The table records roughly 130,000 clones, less than 90% of them present only once. Sequenced: peripheral blood. These TCRs come from a woman in her 30s who had recovered from COVID-19.

The genes are TRBV5-4 and TRBJ1-4; 9 bases agree with TRBD1. Germline V gene data show CDR1 as SGHNT and CDR2 as YYREEE (reference sequence). V gave up 4 bases and J gave up 4 bases; unmatched junction bases: 2. The CDR3 extends over 14 amino acids. The CDR3 spells CASSGTGFNEKLFF. Written as DNA, the CDR3 is TGTGCCAGCAGCGGGACAGGGTTTAATGAAAAACTGTTTTTT.

This chain uses TRBV9 with TRBJ1-4, with D tentatively TRBD1 (5 bases). Between the trimmed V and J ends, which lost 4 bases and 0 bases, there was a span of 19 bases. The CDR3 runs to 18 residues. Germline assignment: CDR1 SGDLS and CDR2 YYNGEE. CDR3: CASSFRDGGEATNEKLFF. The CDR3 coding sequence is TGTGCCAGCAGCTTCCGGGACGGAGGGGAGGCAACTAATGAAAAACTGTTTTTT.

The count of this clone is one. The chain has TRBV27 and TRBJ1-1; 7 bases match TRBD1. Germline CDR1 reads MNHEY; CDR2 reads SMNVEV (reference sequence). With V trimmed by 6 bases and J by 11 bases, 15 bases remained unmatched. This CDR3 comprises 14 residues. The CDR3 sequence is CASRRAGTEGAAFF. DNA of the CDR3: TGTGCCAGCAGGCGAGCCGGGACAGAGGGAGCTGCTTTCTTT.

The chain combines TRBV5-4 with TRBJ2-1, with TRBD1 matching over 8 bases. In germline, CDR1 is SGHNT, CDR2 YYREEE (reference sequence). The V gene end was trimmed by 3 bases and the J gene end by 3 bases; junction bases not matched to a gene: 5. The CDR3 sequence is 15 residues long. CDR3 loop: CASSSRTGYYNEQFF. The CDR3 nucleotides are TGTGCCAGCAGCTCGAGGACAGGGTACTACAATGAGCAGTTCTTC.

This clone was found once. The chain recombines TRBV7-2 with TRBJ2-1, with TRBD2 matching over 8 bases. CDR1 is SGHTA, CDR2 FQGNSA, per germline. V was clipped by 3 bases and J by 4 bases; unmatched bases: 5. The CDR3 extends over 15 amino acids. CDR3 in amino acids: CASSFTGTSYNEQFF. In DNA, the CDR3 is TGTGCCAGCAGCTTCACCGGGACTAGTTACAATGAGCAGTTCTTC. Using reference TRBV7-2 and TRBJ2-1 for the parts outside the CDR3, the full variable domain is GAGVSQSPSNKVTEKGKDVELRCDPISGHTALYWYRQSLGQGLEFLIYFQGNSAPDKSGLPSDRFSAERTGGSVSTLTIQRTQQEDSAVYLCASSFTGTSYNEQFFGPGTRLTVL.

The V call is TRBV20-1, the J call TRBJ2-1; possibly TRBD2 for D (5 bases). V lost 3 bases to trimming and J lost 10 bases, with 19 bases between them. CDR1 and CDR2 from the germline V gene are DFQATT and SNEGSKA (reference sequence). The CDR3 consists of 14 residues. CDR3 loop: CSASCGGLAPEQFF. The CDR3 DNA reads TGCAGTGCTAGTTGCGGAGGATTAGCGCCAGAGCAGTTCTTC.

V and J are TRBV21-1 and TRBJ1-5; TRBD1, the table's D call, lacks a check against the DNA. TRBV21-1 corresponds to a pseudogene. CDR3 length equals 20 residues. The CDR3 spells CASSPQGAKGPYPSNQPQHF. CDR3 DNA sequence: TGTGCCAGCAGCCCGCAAGGGGCAAAGGGGCCTTACCCTAGCAATCAGCCCCAGCATTTT.

The count of this clone is one. J is TRBJ2-1 and V is TRBV10-1; 9 positions agree with TRBD1. J was trimmed by 7 bases and V by 5 bases; bases with no gene match: 3. Germline V CDR1 and CDR2: WNHNN, SYGVQD (reference sequence). This CDR3 is built from 13 residues. The CDR3 sequence is CASSSGQGNEQFF. As DNA, the CDR3 is TGCGCCAGCAGTTCGGGACAGGGAAATGAGCAGTTCTTC.